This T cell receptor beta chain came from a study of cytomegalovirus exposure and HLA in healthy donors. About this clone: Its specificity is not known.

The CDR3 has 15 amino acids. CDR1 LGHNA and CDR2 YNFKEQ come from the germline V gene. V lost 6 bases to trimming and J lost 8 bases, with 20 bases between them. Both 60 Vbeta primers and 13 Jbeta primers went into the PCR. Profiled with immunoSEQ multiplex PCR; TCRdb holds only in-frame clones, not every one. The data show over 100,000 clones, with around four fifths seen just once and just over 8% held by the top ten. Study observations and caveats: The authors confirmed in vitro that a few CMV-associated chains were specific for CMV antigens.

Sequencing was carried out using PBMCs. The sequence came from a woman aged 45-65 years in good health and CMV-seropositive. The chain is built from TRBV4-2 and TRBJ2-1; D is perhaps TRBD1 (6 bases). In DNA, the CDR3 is TGTGCCAGCAGAGAGGGGGTAGCCCCTACATATGAGCAGTTCTTC. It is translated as CASREGVAPTYEQFF.